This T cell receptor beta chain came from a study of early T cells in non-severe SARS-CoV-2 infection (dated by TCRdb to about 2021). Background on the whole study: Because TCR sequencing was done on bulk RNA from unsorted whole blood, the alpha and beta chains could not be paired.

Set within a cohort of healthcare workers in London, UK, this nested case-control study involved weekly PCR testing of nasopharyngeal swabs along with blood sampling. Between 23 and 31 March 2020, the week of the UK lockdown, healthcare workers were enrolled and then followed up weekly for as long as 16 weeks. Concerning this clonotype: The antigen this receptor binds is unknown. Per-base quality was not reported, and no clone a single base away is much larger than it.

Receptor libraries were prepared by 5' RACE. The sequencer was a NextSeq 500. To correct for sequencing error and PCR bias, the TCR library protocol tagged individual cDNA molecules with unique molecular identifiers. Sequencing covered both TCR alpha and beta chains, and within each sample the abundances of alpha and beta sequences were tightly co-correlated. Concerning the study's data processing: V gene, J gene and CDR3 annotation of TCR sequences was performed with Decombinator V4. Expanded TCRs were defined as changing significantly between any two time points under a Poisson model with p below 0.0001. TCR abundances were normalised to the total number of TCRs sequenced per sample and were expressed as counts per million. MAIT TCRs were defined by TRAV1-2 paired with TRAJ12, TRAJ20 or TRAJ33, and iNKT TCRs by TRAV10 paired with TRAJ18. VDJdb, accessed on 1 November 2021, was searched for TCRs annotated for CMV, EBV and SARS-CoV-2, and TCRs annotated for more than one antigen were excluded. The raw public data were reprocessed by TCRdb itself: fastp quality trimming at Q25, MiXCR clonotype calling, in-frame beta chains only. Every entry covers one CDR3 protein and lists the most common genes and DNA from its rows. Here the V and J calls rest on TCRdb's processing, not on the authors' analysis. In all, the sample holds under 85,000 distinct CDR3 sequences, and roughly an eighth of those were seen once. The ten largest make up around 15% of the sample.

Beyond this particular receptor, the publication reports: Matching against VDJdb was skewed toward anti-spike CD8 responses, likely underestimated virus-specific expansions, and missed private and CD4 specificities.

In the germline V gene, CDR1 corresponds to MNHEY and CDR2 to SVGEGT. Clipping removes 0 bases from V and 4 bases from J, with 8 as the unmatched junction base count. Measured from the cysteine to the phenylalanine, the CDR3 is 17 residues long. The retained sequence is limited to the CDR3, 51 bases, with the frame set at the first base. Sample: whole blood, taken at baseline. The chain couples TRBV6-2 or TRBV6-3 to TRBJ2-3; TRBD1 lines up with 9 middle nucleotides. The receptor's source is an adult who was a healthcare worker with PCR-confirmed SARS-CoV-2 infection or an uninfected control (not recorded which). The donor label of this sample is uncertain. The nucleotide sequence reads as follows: TGTGCCAGCAGTTACTCAACCTCCGGGACAGGGCCAGATACGCAGTATTTT. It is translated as CASSYSTSGTGPDTQYF.